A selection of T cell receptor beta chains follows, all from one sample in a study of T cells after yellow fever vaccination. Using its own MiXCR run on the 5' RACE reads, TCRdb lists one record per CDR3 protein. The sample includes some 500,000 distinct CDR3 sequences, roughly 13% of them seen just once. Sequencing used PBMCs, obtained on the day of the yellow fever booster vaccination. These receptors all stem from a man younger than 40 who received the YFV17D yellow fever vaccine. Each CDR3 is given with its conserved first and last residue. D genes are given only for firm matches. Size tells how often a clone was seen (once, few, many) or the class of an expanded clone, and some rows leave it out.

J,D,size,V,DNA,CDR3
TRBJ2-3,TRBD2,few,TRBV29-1,TGCAGCGTGGGGGGCCCCGGGACTAGCGGGAGTGTGGTAGAAACAGATACGCAGTATTTT,CSVGGPGTSGSVVETDTQYF
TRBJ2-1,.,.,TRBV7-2,TGTGCCAGCAGCTTAGGGACTTTCCCCGATGAGCAGTTCTTC,CASSLGTFPDEQFF
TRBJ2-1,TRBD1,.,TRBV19,TGTGCCAGTAGAGCCGGGACAGGATTTTACAATGAGCAGTTCTTC,CASRAGTGFYNEQFF
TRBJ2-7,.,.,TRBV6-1,TGTGCCAGCAGTGAAAGCGCGACACCTGCCTACGAGCAGTACTTC,CASSESATPAYEQYF
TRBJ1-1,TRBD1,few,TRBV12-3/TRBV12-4,TGTGCCAGCACCCCCGTAGGACAGGGGTTTTTTACTGAAGCTTTCTTT,CASTPVGQGFFTEAFF
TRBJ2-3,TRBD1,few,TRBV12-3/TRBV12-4,TGTGCCAGCAGTCCCGTCAGGGGGCTGGGAGATACGCAGTATTTT,CASSPVRGLGDTQYF
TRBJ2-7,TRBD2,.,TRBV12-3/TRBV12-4,TGTGCCAGCAGCCTGGGGACTAGCGGGAGGAGGTATGAGCAGTACTTC,CASSLGTSGRRYEQYF
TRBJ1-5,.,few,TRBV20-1,TGCAGTGCTCCAACAAGACGGAGCAATCAGCCCCAGCATTTT,CSAPTRRSNQPQHF
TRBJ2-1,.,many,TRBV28,TGTGCCAGCAGTTTGCCAGCTGGGCAACAAAACAATGAGCAGTTCTTC,CASSLPAGQQNNEQFF
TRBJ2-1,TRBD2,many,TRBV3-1,TGTGCCAGCAGCCGCGGACTAGCCGGCTACAATGAGCAGTTCTTC,CASSRGLAGYNEQFF
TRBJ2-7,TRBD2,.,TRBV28,TGTGCCAGCAGTCCCCCAGGTAGCGGGACCTACGAGCAGTACTTC,CASSPPGSGTYEQYF